This TCR beta chain was observed in a study of blood T cell repertoires in COVID-19. About the study: The cDNA or gDNA used as material had been derived from T cells, B-cell-depleted T cells, or PBMCs.

Participants spanned ages roughly 18 to 95 years and resided in roughly 22 US areas. Participant-given clinical history determined each cohort assignment. Sequenced by immunoSEQ multiplex PCR; TCRdb stores in-frame clones only, minus some. Found here are 400,000 to 450,000 clones, about 92% of them singletons; the top ten hold around 0.6%. This clone was observed once. Trimming took 1 base from V and 0 from J, leaving 8 bases between them. The CDR3 runs 15 residues. CDR1 is SGHRS, CDR2 YFSETQ, per germline. The receptor comes from a young man who had recovered from COVID-19. The sample was PBMCs or T cells enriched from blood (not recorded which). This sequence joins TRBV5-1 and TRBJ2-1, with no clear D. CDR3 region: CASSLTRSSYNEQFF. The DNA for the CDR3 is TGCGCCAGCAGCTTGACACGGAGCTCCTACAATGAGCAGTTCTTC. The variable domain in full, completed from reference TRBV5-1 and TRBJ2-1, reads KAGVTQTPRYLIKTRGQQVTLSCSPISGHRSVSWYQQTPGQGLQFLFEYFSETQRNKGNFPGRFSGRQFSNSRSEMNVSTLELGDSALYLCASSLTRSSYNEQFFGPGTRLTVL.